Listed below are T cell receptor beta chains from one sample, sequenced in a study of somatic mutations in cytotoxic T cells in rheumatoid arthritis. Here immunoSEQ multiplex PCR was the method, and the copy in TCRdb shows in-frame clones only, minus some. The sample lists 13,000 or so clones, just under 80% occurring once. The sequencing sample was made of CD8+ T cells sorted from blood. The receptors here all came from an adult with rheumatoid arthritis. The CDR3 runs from the conserved cysteine through the conserved F or W. A D gene is named only where the DNA matches it firmly. Where a row states a size, it is once, few, many or the class of an expanded clone; other rows omit it.

J	size	V	D	CDR3	DNA
TRBJ1-5	.	TRBV21-1	.	CASRIGLHWHHQPQHF	TGTGCCAGCAGGATTGGGCTACATTGGCATCATCAGCCCCAGCATTTT
TRBJ1-1	.	TRBV28	.	CASSPWGSEAFF	TGTGCCAGCAGTCCCTGGGGTTCTGAAGCTTTCTTT
TRBJ2-2	few	TRBV5-1	.	CASSPNTGQHTGELFF	TGCGCCAGCAGTCCGAACACAGGGCAACACACCGGGGAGCTGTTTTTT
TRBJ2-2	few	TRBV5-6	TRBD2	CASSSLAGGPGELFF	TGTGCCAGCAGCTCCCTAGCGGGAGGGCCCGGGGAGCTGTTTTTT
TRBJ2-5	.	TRBV7-9	TRBD1	CASSLVGQVEETQYF	TGTGCCAGCAGCTTAGTGGGACAGGTAGAAGAGACCCAGTACTTC
TRBJ1-2	.	TRBV9	TRBD1	CASSVGDRAFRRGYTF	TGTGCCAGCAGCGTAGGGGACAGGGCTTTTAGGCGTGGCTACACCTTC
TRBJ1-1	.	TRBV5-1	TRBD1	CASSPRDRGVTEAFF	TGCGCCAGCAGCCCCCGGGACAGGGGCGTCACTGAAGCTTTCTTT
TRBJ1-5	.	TRBV28	.	CASRDTVAYQPQHF	TGTGCCAGCAGGGATACAGTTGCATATCAGCCCCAGCATTTT
TRBJ1-3	.	TRBV13	.	CASSLDLVTGGNTIYF	TGTGCCAGCAGCTTAGACCTAGTTACGGGGGGAAACACCATATATTTT
TRBJ2-5	.	TRBV9	.	CASSRGDNEETQYF	TGTGCCAGCAGCAGGGGGGACAACGAAGAGACCCAGTACTTC
TRBJ2-1	.	TRBV21-1	.	CASSKVRREVHNEQFF	TGTGCCAGCAGCAAAGTTCGGCGGGAGGTTCACAATGAGCAGTTCTTC
TRBJ2-5	.	TRBV4-1	TRBD2	CASSQDIGTSGKETQYF	TGCGCCAGCAGCCAAGATATTGGGACTAGCGGGAAAGAGACCCAGTACTTC
TRBJ1-1	.	TRBV6-6	.	CASSYSRGAEAFF	TGTGCCAGCAGTTACTCGAGGGGGGCTGAAGCTTTCTTT
TRBJ1-1	.	TRBV18	.	CASQDRRNTEAFF	TGTGCCAGCCAAGACAGAAGAAACACTGAAGCTTTCTTT
TRBJ1-1	.	TRBV7-8	.	CASSFSENTEAFF	TGTGCCAGCAGCTTCTCGGAGAACACTGAAGCTTTCTTT
TRBJ1-1	.	TRBV9	.	CASTRGISTEAFF	TGTGCCAGCACGCGGGGCATCAGCACTGAAGCTTTCTTT
TRBJ1-2	.	TRBV4-1	TRBD1	CASSQDPGGYGYTF	TGCGCCAGCAGCCAAGATCCAGGGGGCTATGGCTACACCTTC
TRBJ1-2	few	TRBV5-4	.	CASSFPADYGYTF	TGTGCCAGCAGCTTCCCGGCCGACTATGGCTACACCTTC
TRBJ2-5	.	TRBV28	TRBD2	CASSMGLAGGVETQYF	TGTGCCAGCAGTATGGGACTAGCGGGAGGAGTAGAGACCCAGTACTTC
TRBJ2-3	.	TRBV6-6	TRBD1	CASSYSDRDADTQYF	TGTGCCAGCAGTTACTCGGACAGGGACGCAGATACGCAGTATTTT
TRBJ2-2	.	TRBV6-1	.	CASSESGVRSTGELFF	TGTGCCAGCAGTGAGTCCGGGGTAAGGAGCACCGGGGAGCTGTTTTTT
TRBJ1-1	.	TRBV19	.	CASKERNTEAFF	TGTGCCAGTAAAGAGAGGAACACTGAAGCTTTCTTT
TRBJ2-7	.	TRBV19	.	CASSPTGAVYEQYF	TGTGCCAGTAGTCCCACGGGGGCGGTCTACGAGCAGTACTTC
TRBJ2-7	.	TRBV5-1	.	CASSAGYEQYF	TGCGCCAGCAGCGCGGGGTACGAGCAGTACTTC
TRBJ2-3	.	TRBV9	TRBD2	CASSGQRSGGPTDTQYF	TGTGCCAGCAGCGGTCAAAGGAGCGGGGGGCCCACAGATACGCAGTATTTT
TRBJ2-7	.	TRBV30	TRBD1	CAWRGDSTYEQYF	TGTGCCTGGAGGGGGGACAGCACCTACGAGCAGTACTTC
TRBJ2-1	.	TRBV4-2	.	CASSQDPQKYNEQFF	TGTGCCAGCAGCCAAGATCCCCAGAAATACAATGAGCAGTTCTTC
TRBJ1-4	.	TRBV29-1	TRBD1	CSVRWTGGGGLFF	TGCAGCGTTCGGTGGACAGGGGGGGGTGGACTGTTTTTT
TRBJ1-2	.	TRBV28	TRBD1	CASSPSSDRGQDYTF	TGTGCCAGCAGTCCTTCCTCGGACAGGGGGCAAGACTACACCTTC
TRBJ2-7	.	TRBV6-6	TRBD1	CASSYSRTGSFYEQYF	TGTGCCAGCAGTTACTCTCGGACAGGGAGCTTCTACGAGCAGTACTTC
TRBJ2-7	.	TRBV7-9	.	CASSSPRDLAYEQYF	TGTGCCAGCAGCTCGCCCCGGGACCTGGCCTACGAGCAGTACTTC
TRBJ2-1	.	TRBV6-4	TRBD1	CASSVRQGAGEQFF	TGTGCCAGCAGTGTGCGACAGGGGGCAGGTGAGCAGTTCTTC
TRBJ2-7	.	TRBV19	.	CASSIQDPYEQYF	TGTGCCAGTAGTATCCAGGACCCCTACGAGCAGTACTTC
TRBJ2-3	.	TRBV7-3	.	CASSLSGAEKTYTDTQYF	TGTGCCAGCAGCTTATCCGGGGCGGAAAAGACCTACACAGATACGCAGTATTTT
TRBJ2-7	.	TRBV19	.	CASSITGAYEQYF	TGTGCCAGTAGTATAACAGGAGCGTACGAGCAGTACTTC
TRBJ2-7	.	TRBV15	.	CATSRVGTGRIYEQYF	TGTGCCACCAGCAGAGTTGGTACAGGGAGGATCTACGAGCAGTACTTC
TRBJ2-1	.	TRBV27	.	CASSFLKGGAEQFF	TGTGCCAGCAGTTTCCTCAAAGGAGGGGCTGAGCAGTTCTTC
TRBJ2-5	.	TRBV13	.	CASSPPEGETQYF	TGTGCCAGCAGCCCCCCCGAAGGAGAGACCCAGTACTTC
TRBJ2-7	.	TRBV5-6	.	CASSLEGRRHYEQYF	TGTGCCAGCAGCTTGGAAGGGCGGAGACACTACGAGCAGTACTTC
TRBJ2-3	.	TRBV28	.	CASSLGTPGTDTQYF	TGTGCCAGCAGTTTGGGTACTCCAGGGACAGATACGCAGTATTTT
TRBJ2-3	.	TRBV19	TRBD2	CASSRDTGGSDTQYF	TGTGCCAGTTCCCGGGACACGGGAGGGTCAGATACGCAGTATTTT
TRBJ2-1	.	TRBV5-6	.	CASSTGNYNEQFF	TGTGCCAGCAGCACAGGGAACTACAATGAGCAGTTCTTC
TRBJ1-1	.	TRBV27	.	CASSPRGTEAFF	TGTGCCAGCAGCCCTAGAGGGACTGAAGCTTTCTTT
TRBJ2-1	.	TRBV7-9	.	CASSLGYLGAKNEQFF	TGTGCCAGCAGCTTAGGTTATCTGGGGGCTAAGAATGAGCAGTTCTTC
TRBJ1-5	.	TRBV4-1	.	CASSQDDGTIQPQHF	TGCGCCAGCAGCCAGGACGACGGCACGATTCAGCCCCAGCATTTT
TRBJ2-7	.	TRBV27	.	CASSLRTGTRTYEQYF	TGTGCCAGCAGTTTAAGGACTGGGACAAGGACCTACGAGCAGTACTTC
TRBJ2-1	.	TRBV4-2	.	CASSRGLSSYNEQFF	TGTGCCAGCAGCCGCGGGCTTAGCTCCTACAATGAGCAGTTCTTC
TRBJ1-6	.	TRBV13	TRBD1	CASSFEPGQRNSPLHF	TGTGCCAGCAGCTTCGAACCGGGACAGCGTAATTCACCCCTCCACTTT